Shown below are 29 T cell receptor beta chains from a single sample sequenced in a study of T cells after somatic rescue of genetic block (dated by TCRdb to the early 2020s). The library was produced with the immunoSEQ multiplex PCR assay. In TCRdb, the immuneACCESS table is reduced to in-frame sequences with V and J assigned. These tables do not hold every clone; where another copy was compared, an unresolved V gene accounts for under half, and the others remain unexplained. For this sample there are around 64,000 clones; 92% appear just once. Of the sample, about 2.9% falls within the top ten clones. Specimen: peripheral blood mononuclear cells (PBMCs). The receptor set was obtained from a man aged 35 to 55.

The CDR3 bases are TGCGCCAGCAGCCCGTCTGGGCTGAGTAATGAAAAACTGTTTTTT. Protein sequence: CASSPSGLSNEKLFF. The chain has TRBV4-1 and TRBJ1-4, with unresolved D. This CDR3 spans 15 amino acids. V gave up 4 bases and J gave up 4 bases, with 13 bases separating them. Per the germline V gene, CDR1 is MGHRA and CDR2 is YSYEKL.

The chain uses TRBV18 and TRBJ1-2; the match to TRBD1 covers 12 bases. CDR3 size: 15 residues. V was pared by 8 bases and J by 5 bases, with 9 bases of the junction left unmatched. CDR1 and CDR2 from the germline V gene are KGHSH and LQKENI. In nucleotides, the CDR3 is TGTGCCAGCACTACCGGGACAGGGGGCTGGTATGGCTACACCTTC. Translation gives CASTTGTGGWYGYTF.

This clone was detected only once. The chain uses TRBV5-1 and TRBJ1-4, with TRBD1 identical over 8 bases. CDR1 is SGHRS and CDR2 is YFSETQ in the germline V gene. Trimming at V came to 0 bases and at J to 7 bases, leaving 2 bases not matched to a gene. This CDR3 region has 14 residues. Here the CDR3 DNA reads TGCGCCAGCAGCTTGGCAGGACAGGGTGAAAAACTGTTTTTT. Translated: CASSLAGQGEKLFF.

The chain links TRBV28 to TRBJ2-1; possibly TRBD1 for D (5 bases). V shed 2 bases and J shed 7 bases, with 15 bases lying between them. Per germline, CDR1 MDHEN and CDR2 SYDVKM. This CDR3 is 15 amino acids long. CDR3 amino acids: CASSLQGRDSNEQFF. DNA for the CDR3: TGTGCCAGCAGTTTACAGGGTAGGGATTCTAATGAGCAGTTCTTC.

The V gene is TRBV5-1, the J gene TRBJ2-3; 7 positions match TRBD2. The CDR3 totals 14 residues. The germline CDR1 and CDR2 sequences are SGHRS and YFSETQ. V shed 4 bases and J 6 bases; nucleotides not matched to a gene: 8. In nucleotides, the CDR3 is TGCGCCAGCAGCATAAGCGGGACCCGCGATACGCAGTATTTT. It translates to CASSISGTRDTQYF.

This clone was observed a single time. This sequence joins TRBV5-1 and TRBJ1-2, with a weak D call TRBD1 (6 bases). This CDR3 contains 12 residues. V was trimmed by 4 bases and J by 6 bases, leaving 10 bases between them. Per the germline V gene, CDR1 is SGHRS and CDR2 is YFSETQ. The CDR3 nucleotides read TGCGCCAGCAGCAGGACAGCGGATGGCTACACCTTC. This codes for CASSRTADGYTF.

The chain joins TRBV5-6 to TRBJ2-7, with a possible D match to TRBD2 (6 bases). Germline assignment: CDR1 SGHDT and CDR2 YYEEEE. CDR3 length: 14 amino acids. V lost 3 bases and J lost 0, with 10 bases in between. The CDR3 nucleotides are TGTGCCAGCAGCTCCTACGGGAGCTCCTACGAGCAGTACTTC. Translating gives CASSSYGSSYEQYF. Full variable domain (remainder filled in from reference TRBV5-6 and TRBJ2-7): DAGVTQSPTHLIKTRGQQVTLRCSPKSGHDTVSWYQQALGQGPQFIFQYYEEEERQRGNFPDRFSGHQFPNYSSELNVNALLLGDSALYLCASSSYGSSYEQYFGPGTRLTVT.

This chain uses TRBV9 with TRBJ2-2; 12 nucleotides match TRBD2. The CDR3 consists of 17 residues. V shed 4 bases, J shed 4 bases, and the junction held 8 bases outside the gene matches. Germline V gene sequence: CDR1 SGDLS, CDR2 YYNGEE. The CDR3 nucleotides are TGTGCCAGCAGCCTTCGACTAGCGGGAGCACTCACCGGGGAGCTGTTTTTT. As protein: CASSLRLAGALTGELFF.

CDR3 residues: CSASRGGEAFF. CDR3 DNA sequence: TGCAGTGCTAGCCGGGGTGGTGAAGCTTTCTTT. This chain links TRBV20-1 with TRBJ1-1; no definite D call. The germline CDR1 and CDR2 sequences are DFQATT and SNEGSKA (reference sequence). This CDR3 region has 11 residues. Between the trimmed V and J ends, which lost 3 bases and 7 bases, there was a span of 9 bases.

The chain links TRBV2 to TRBJ2-2; no definite D call. The CDR3 covers 14 residues. The germline gives CDR1 SNHLY, CDR2 FYNNEI. V shed 5 bases and J shed 7 bases, with 14 bases lying between them. The CDR3 DNA reads TGTGCCAGCAGTTACTCGAGAGACAACGGGGAGCTGTTTTTT. It is translated as CASSYSRDNGELFF.

CDR3 loop: CASSLGIYQPQHF. CDR3 sequence (DNA): TGTGCCAGCAGTTTGGGAATCTATCAGCCCCAGCATTTT. The chain links TRBV28 to TRBJ1-5; no reliable D call. V was cut by 3 bases and J by 5 bases, with 8 bases left in between. Germline values: CDR1 MDHEN, CDR2 SYDVKM. This CDR3 contains 13 residues.

The chain couples TRBV5-4 to TRBJ2-1, with TRBD2 identical over 8 bases. The V gene's germline CDR1 is SGHNT and CDR2 YYREEE (reference sequence). The V gene end was trimmed by 5 bases and the J gene end by 6 bases; junction bases not matched to a gene: 10. The CDR3 is 15 residues long. The CDR3 spells CASSSGNSGINEQFF. Here the CDR3 DNA reads TGTGCCAGCAGTTCCGGCAATAGCGGGATCAATGAGCAGTTCTTC.

The J gene is TRBJ2-1, the V gene TRBV11-3; TRBD2 aligns across 14 bases. CDR3 length: 17 amino acids. V gave up 0 bases and J gave up 6 bases; unmatched junction bases: 4. Germline V gives CDR1 SGHNT, CDR2 YENEEA. CDR3 in DNA: TGTGCCAGCAGCTTAGACGCCGGACTAGCGGGAGGCAATGAGCAGTTCTTC. Its protein product is CASSLDAGLAGGNEQFF. The full variable domain, in which reference TRBV11-3 and TRBJ2-1 provide the parts outside the CDR3, is EAGVVQSPRYKIIEKKQPVAFWCNPISGHNTLYWYLQNLGQGPELLIRYENEEAVDDSQLPKDRFSAERLKGVDSTLKIQPAELGDSAVYLCASSLDAGLAGGNEQFFGPGTRLTVL.

The genes are TRBV5-4 and TRBJ2-7; 7 bases map to TRBD2. The CDR3 covers 13 residues. Trimming took 2 bases from V and 6 from J; bases not matched to a gene: 5. CDR1 is SGHNT, CDR2 YYREEE, per germline (reference sequence). DNA for the CDR3: TGTGCCAGCAGCTTAGGGAGGGAATTCGAGCAGTACTTC. It is translated as CASSLGREFEQYF.

The V and J genes are TRBV6-5 and TRBJ1-1, with unresolved D. V lost 1 base to trimming and J lost 5 bases, with 11 bases between them. CDR1 and CDR2 (germline): MNHEY, SVGAGI. CDR3 size: 14 residues. CDR3 bases: TGTGCCAGCAGTTACTTGGGCCGGGGTACTGAAGCTTTCTTT. This translates into CASSYLGRGTEAFF.

The chain links TRBV9 to TRBJ1-6; no clear D. The length of the CDR3 is 15 residues. CDR1 is SGDLS, CDR2 YYNGEE, per germline. V lost 4 bases and J 7 bases, leaving 15 bases between the germline ends. The CDR3 DNA follows: TGTGCCAGCAGCTCTAGCGAGGGATTCAATTCACCCCTCCACTTT. The encoded protein is CASSSSEGFNSPLHF.

This clone was observed a few times. V is TRBV28 and J is TRBJ1-1; 9 nucleotides line up with TRBD1. The J segment lost 0 bases and the V segment lost 5 bases, leaving 4 bases of the junction unmatched. This CDR3 comprises 15 residues. The germline V gene encodes CDR1 MDHEN and CDR2 SYDVKM. CDR3 in amino acids: CASSRTGVVNTEAFF. The CDR3 DNA reads TGTGCCAGCAGTAGGACAGGGGTTGTGAACACTGAAGCTTTCTTT.

The V call is TRBV7-2, the J call TRBJ1-2; D remains unclear. The germline V gene encodes CDR1 SGHTA and CDR2 FQGNSA. CDR3 length: 11 residues. V shed 5 bases and J shed 6 bases, with 7 bases lying between them. CDR3 sequence: CASSTRNGYTF. CDR3 coding DNA: TGTGCCAGCAGCACCCGTAATGGCTACACCTTC.

V and J are TRBV10-2 and TRBJ2-1; D possibly corresponds to TRBD2 (6 bases). The CDR3 is 13 residues long. The V gene's germline CDR1 is WSHSY and CDR2 SAAADI. The V end was cut by 4 bases, the J end by 10 bases, with 14 bases between. The CDR3 DNA is TGCGCCAGCAGTGTAGCGGCCCCCATAGAGCAGTTCTTC. Its translation: CASSVAAPIEQFF.

The chain uses TRBV29-1 and TRBJ2-3; a weak D match, TRBD2 (5 bases). Germline-derived CDR1 and CDR2 are SQVTM and ANQGSEA. The CDR3 runs 14 residues. With 6 bases removed from V and 0 bases from J, the gap between germline ends came to 13 bases. The CDR3 bases are TGCAGCGTCGAGGGCCTTCATAGCACAGATACGCAGTATTTT. Residues: CSVEGLHSTDTQYF.

The chain combines TRBV28 with TRBJ1-2; perhaps TRBD1 as D (5 bases). Trimming removed 2 bases from V and 6 bases from J, with 13 bases in between. Germline loops: CDR1 MDHEN, CDR2 SYDVKM. This CDR3 contains 14 residues. CDR3 sequence reads: CASSLVTGTHGYTF. CDR3 coding DNA: TGTGCCAGCAGTTTAGTCACAGGAACTCATGGCTACACCTTC.

The rearrangement joins TRBV19 to TRBJ2-1, with 13 bases matching TRBD2. Germline CDR1 and CDR2: LNHDA and SQIVND (reference sequence). CDR3 length: 16 amino acids. V was pared by 5 bases and J by 1 base, with 2 bases of the junction left unmatched. CDR3 DNA: TGTGCCAGTAGTCCGGGACTAGCGGGGTCCTACAATGAGCAGTTCTTC. As protein: CASSPGLAGSYNEQFF.

The CDR3 reads CASSEAGGMFNQPQHF. The CDR3 DNA is TGTGCCAGCAGTGAAGCGGGGGGGATGTTCAATCAGCCCCAGCATTTT. This chain links TRBV6-1 with TRBJ1-5; D is possibly TRBD1 (5 bases). This CDR3 comprises 16 residues. Germline CDR1 and CDR2: MNHNS and SASEGT. V was shortened by 0 bases and J by 3 bases, with 12 bases between the two germline ends.

This rearrangement joins TRBV5-6 to TRBJ1-1; 11 bases line up with TRBD1. V was pared by 2 bases and J by 10 bases, with 1 base of the junction left unmatched. The germline CDR1 and CDR2 sequences are SGHDT and YYEEEE. This CDR3 comprises 12 residues. CDR3 protein: CASSLGTGGAFF. CDR3 in DNA: TGTGCCAGCAGCTTAGGGACAGGGGGAGCTTTCTTT.

The J gene is TRBJ2-5, the V gene TRBV29-1, with a weak D call TRBD1 (5 bases). This CDR3 contains 14 residues. Germline lookup yields CDR1 SQVTM and CDR2 ANQGSEA. Trimming pared 4 bases from V and 2 bases from J, leaving 14 bases between. The CDR3 bases are TGCAGCGTTGTGGTCAGGGTACGACAAGAGACCCAGTACTTC. Translating gives CSVVVRVRQETQYF.

In its sample, this clone was seen once. This chain uses TRBV2 with TRBJ1-1, with D uncertain. V lost 6 bases and J 3 bases, leaving 20 bases between the germline ends. The CDR3 spans 16 residues. The germline CDR1 and CDR2 sequences are SNHLY and FYNNEI. The CDR3 nucleotides read TGTGCCAGCAGGTCCACCCGGGCGGGTTTGGACACTGAAGCTTTCTTT. Amino acid sequence: CASRSTRAGLDTEAFF. Full variable domain (remainder filled in from reference TRBV2 and TRBJ1-1): EPEVTQTPSHQVTQMGQEVILRCVPISNHLYFYWYRQILGQKVEFLVSFYNNEISEKSEIFDDQFSVERPDGSNFTLKIRSTKLEDSAMYFCASRSTRAGLDTEAFFGQGTRLTVV.

This chain uses TRBV19 with TRBJ2-6; tentatively, D is TRBD1 or TRBD2 (5 bases each). CDR3 length: 16 residues. Germline V gives CDR1 LNHDA, CDR2 SQIVND (reference sequence). V lost 2 bases to trimming and J lost 0 bases, with 8 bases between them. Here the CDR3 DNA reads TGTGCCAGTAGTATACCTGGGGGCTCTGGGGCCAACGTCCTGACTTTC. It is translated as CASSIPGGSGANVLTF.

V and J are TRBV7-9 and TRBJ1-4; D is undetermined. Germline values: CDR1 SEHNR, CDR2 FQNEAQ (reference sequence). The CDR3 covers 14 residues. V was shortened by 8 bases and J by 7 bases, with 17 bases between the two germline ends. This CDR3 is CASGNRHFGEKLFF. Here the CDR3 DNA reads TGTGCCAGCGGGAACAGACACTTTGGTGAAAAACTGTTTTTT. The full variable domain, rest sourced from reference TRBV7-9 and TRBJ1-4, is DTGVSQNPRHKITKRGQNVTFRCDPISEHNRLYWYRQTLGQGPEFLTYFQNEAQLEKSRLLSDRFSAERPKGSFSTLEIQRTEQGDSAMYLCASGNRHFGEKLFFGSGTQLSVL.

This clone has just a few counts. The V gene is TRBV30, the J gene TRBJ1-2; TRBD1 matches 7 bases. Germline V CDR1 and CDR2: GTSNPN, SVGIG (reference sequence). The CDR3 is made up of 14 amino acids. The trim removed 0 bases at V and 3 bases at J, leaving 4 bases unmatched. The CDR3 sequence is CAWSVIGTDYGYTF. The CDR3 DNA reads TGTGCCTGGAGTGTTATAGGGACAGACTATGGCTACACCTTC.